This is a list of T cell receptor beta chains from one sample in a study of cytomegalovirus exposure and HLA in healthy donors. Generated by immunoSEQ multiplex PCR, the TCRdb table keeps only in-frame clones and is missing some. The sample has some 170,000 clones; approximately 80% are singletons. The sequencing sample was made of PBMCs. Receptor source: a man between 18 and 35 years old in good health and CMV-seropositive. CDR3s include the opening cysteine and the closing phenylalanine or tryptophan. Each record gives: J gene, V gene, clone size, CDR3 protein. Size is stated for part of the rows, as once, few or many counts, or as a class when the clone is expanded.

j_call: TRBJ1-3
v_call: TRBV5-1
clone_size: -
cdr3_aa: CASSLVSGSGNTIYF

j_call: TRBJ2-7
v_call: TRBV15
clone_size: -
cdr3_aa: CATSRVSGDFYEQYF

j_call: TRBJ1-5
v_call: TRBV7-2
clone_size: -
cdr3_aa: CASSLQGVGNQPQHF

j_call: TRBJ2-7
v_call: TRBV30
clone_size: -
cdr3_aa: CAWSPRSGFDYEQYF

j_call: TRBJ1-5
v_call: TRBV6-1
clone_size: -
cdr3_aa: CASSELTSQPQHF

j_call: TRBJ1-4
v_call: TRBV4-2
clone_size: -
cdr3_aa: CASSQDADIANEKLFF

j_call: TRBJ1-2
v_call: TRBV30
clone_size: -
cdr3_aa: CAWSETGTTYGYTF

j_call: TRBJ1-1
v_call: TRBV5-1
clone_size: -
cdr3_aa: CASSLQGAPRDTEAFF

j_call: TRBJ2-7
v_call: TRBV7-2
clone_size: -
cdr3_aa: CASSRGTSGRRIGGEQYF

j_call: TRBJ1-6
v_call: TRBV6-1
clone_size: -
cdr3_aa: CASSGLRSSYNSPLHF

j_call: TRBJ2-7
v_call: TRBV11-1
clone_size: -
cdr3_aa: CASSPHPNKGAYEQYF

j_call: TRBJ1-6
v_call: TRBV7-2
clone_size: -
cdr3_aa: CASSPDRVNSPLHF

j_call: TRBJ2-2
v_call: TRBV4-1
clone_size: -
cdr3_aa: CASSQEAGLAPGELFF

j_call: TRBJ2-1
v_call: TRBV9
clone_size: -
cdr3_aa: CASNRLSSTAGEQFF

j_call: TRBJ1-1
v_call: TRBV7-2
clone_size: -
cdr3_aa: CASSLSGTATEAFF

j_call: TRBJ2-5
v_call: TRBV9
clone_size: -
cdr3_aa: CASSAQTGGWETQYF

j_call: TRBJ2-7
v_call: TRBV25-1
clone_size: few
cdr3_aa: CASSESLAGHHEQYF

j_call: TRBJ1-1
v_call: TRBV7-4
clone_size: -
cdr3_aa: CASSFYRGRNTEAFF

j_call: TRBJ2-2
v_call: TRBV6-5
clone_size: -
cdr3_aa: CASSTGTYTGELFF

j_call: TRBJ1-1
v_call: TRBV7-2
clone_size: -
cdr3_aa: CASSLEQGGTEAFF

j_call: TRBJ1-5
v_call: TRBV4-2
clone_size: -
cdr3_aa: CASSQDRRRGHSNQPQHF

j_call: TRBJ1-2
v_call: TRBV29-1
clone_size: few
cdr3_aa: CSVVPTGRNGYTF

j_call: TRBJ2-7
v_call: TRBV27
clone_size: once
cdr3_aa: CASSLEFQGRSEQYF

j_call: TRBJ2-1
v_call: TRBV28
clone_size: -
cdr3_aa: CASRDSSYNEQFF

j_call: TRBJ2-7
v_call: TRBV5-6
clone_size: few
cdr3_aa: CASSPIPGQPSYEQYF

j_call: TRBJ2-7
v_call: TRBV28
clone_size: -
cdr3_aa: CAKKNAAYEQYF

j_call: TRBJ1-5
v_call: TRBV10-3
clone_size: -
cdr3_aa: CAISELGTDKYSNQPQHF

j_call: TRBJ2-1
v_call: TRBV11-2
clone_size: few
cdr3_aa: CASSLALLAGGNEQFF

j_call: TRBJ2-7
v_call: TRBV11-2
clone_size: -
cdr3_aa: CASTRDRGYEQYF

j_call: TRBJ2-1
v_call: TRBV6-1
clone_size: -
cdr3_aa: CASSGDFIFSGSGEQFF

j_call: TRBJ2-7
v_call: TRBV2
clone_size: -
cdr3_aa: CASTPRHRYEQYF

j_call: TRBJ2-1
v_call: TRBV10-3
clone_size: -
cdr3_aa: CAASASEGRANEQFF

j_call: TRBJ1-5
v_call: TRBV10-3
clone_size: -
cdr3_aa: CAISQTGDNQPQHF

j_call: TRBJ2-3
v_call: TRBV4-2
clone_size: -
cdr3_aa: CASSQVAPPSTDTQYF

j_call: TRBJ2-5
v_call: TRBV5-1
clone_size: -
cdr3_aa: CASSSWTSREETQYF

j_call: TRBJ2-2
v_call: TRBV5-4
clone_size: -
cdr3_aa: CASRTSGRATGELFF

j_call: TRBJ2-5
v_call: TRBV7-3
clone_size: -
cdr3_aa: CASSLLGGETQYF

j_call: TRBJ1-1
v_call: TRBV9
clone_size: -
cdr3_aa: CASSVGHLNTEAFF

j_call: TRBJ2-5
v_call: TRBV15
clone_size: -
cdr3_aa: CATSSGGDGTQYF

j_call: TRBJ2-1
v_call: TRBV11-3
clone_size: -
cdr3_aa: CASSLGVAGNNEQFF

j_call: TRBJ2-1
v_call: TRBV21-1
clone_size: once
cdr3_aa: CASSGTVAGGPYNEQFF

j_call: TRBJ1-4
v_call: TRBV5-6
clone_size: -
cdr3_aa: CASRERTGGELFF

j_call: TRBJ1-2
v_call: TRBV21-1
clone_size: -
cdr3_aa: CASREGDSNYGYTF

j_call: TRBJ2-7
v_call: TRBV7-8
clone_size: once
cdr3_aa: CASSHPGEQYF

j_call: TRBJ2-1
v_call: TRBV7-3
clone_size: -
cdr3_aa: CASSSFGGLQFF

j_call: TRBJ1-4
v_call: TRBV19
clone_size: -
cdr3_aa: CASSGDRNEKLFF

j_call: TRBJ2-7
v_call: TRBV12-5
clone_size: -
cdr3_aa: CASGLLSRGLAGPYEQYF

j_call: TRBJ2-1
v_call: TRBV6-1
clone_size: -
cdr3_aa: CASSESGKGASYNEQFF

j_call: TRBJ1-5
v_call: TRBV5-1
clone_size: once
cdr3_aa: CASSPGGTSNQPQHF

j_call: TRBJ2-1
v_call: TRBV7-8
clone_size: -
cdr3_aa: CASHGGRPGGNEQFF

j_call: TRBJ1-2
v_call: TRBV19
clone_size: -
cdr3_aa: CASRPGGNYGYTF

j_call: TRBJ1-2
v_call: TRBV2
clone_size: -
cdr3_aa: CASSEVKRAGIHGYTF

j_call: TRBJ2-7
v_call: TRBV4-1
clone_size: once
cdr3_aa: CASSQFDRPYEQYF

j_call: TRBJ1-5
v_call: TRBV4-1
clone_size: -
cdr3_aa: CASSQGKQVNQPQHF